Included here is one TCR beta chain sequence, with context. Germline loops: CDR1 SGHTA, CDR2 FQGNSA. The CDR3 consists of 15 residues. Trimming took off 3 bases at V and 8 bases at J, with 19 bases between the two ends. Each CDR3 protein is one row after TCRdb ran MiXCR on the RT-PCR reads. The sample shows almost 700,000 distinct CDR3 sequences, 13% to 15% of them seen only once. The V and J genes are TRBV7-2 and TRBJ1-2; D is possibly TRBD1 (5 bases). The TCR originated in a female donor in good health, serving as a healthy control. The sequencing sample was made of memory CD4+ T cells from blood. CDR3 sequence (DNA): TGTGCCAGCAGCTTTGTTAAGGGGATAGCGAGCGGCTACACCTTC. Its protein product is CASSFVKGIASGYTF.